These 5 T cell receptor beta chains share one sample of origin, sequenced in a study of blood T cell repertoires in COVID-19. This table comes from immunoSEQ multiplex PCR, and its TCRdb copy is limited to in-frame clones, with some not included. There are roughly 120,000 clones in the sample; about 85% occur only once, and less than 2% lies in the top ten. The sequenced sample was peripheral blood. These receptors all come from an older man with acute or convalescent COVID-19.

The rearrangement joins TRBV28 to TRBJ2-7, with D tentatively TRBD1 (7 bases). There are 15 residues in the CDR3. The V gene lost 7 bases and the J gene lost 0 bases, with 16 bases spanning the gap. Germline V lookup: CDR1 MDHEN, CDR2 SYDVKM. The CDR3 DNA is TGTGCCAGCAATCAGGGGGGCGCCGCCTCCTACGAGCAGTACTTC. This sequence encodes CASNQGGAASYEQYF.

The V and J genes are TRBV3-1 (or the pseudogene TRBV3-2) and TRBJ1-2; 8 nucleotides align to TRBD1. This CDR3 is built from 13 residues. Looked up from germline, CDR1 is LGHDT and CDR2 is YNNKEL (reference sequence). The junction had 4 bases not matched to a gene; V was cut back by 4 bases and J by 6 bases. As DNA, the CDR3 is TGTGCCAGCAGCCCACAGGGGGTGGATGGCTACACCTTC. It translates to CASSPQGVDGYTF.

The chain is built from TRBV7-8 and TRBJ1-6; 7 bases are a match to TRBD1. J was trimmed by 8 bases and V by 5 bases; bases with no gene match: 9. The CDR3 extends over 15 amino acids. The germline V gene encodes CDR1 SGHVS and CDR2 FQNEAQ. The CDR3 protein is CASSPEGATHSPLHF. The CDR3 DNA sequence: TGTGCCAGCAGCCCGGAGGGGGCTACACATTCACCCCTCCACTTT.

V and J are TRBV11-3 and TRBJ1-1, with D hard to call. The V gene's germline CDR1 is SGHNT and CDR2 YENEEA. Trimming stripped 2 bases from V and 3 bases from J, with 4 bases between. The CDR3 is 12 amino acids. The DNA of the CDR3 is TGTGCCAGCAGCTTAACAGACACTGAAGCTTTCTTT. This translates into CASSLTDTEAFF.

This clone was seen a few times. This CDR3 reads CASRRDGQGRYNEQFF. The DNA of the CDR3 is TGCGCCAGCAGGCGGGACGGACAGGGGAGATACAATGAGCAGTTCTTC. The chain carries TRBV4-1 and TRBJ2-1; 9 nucleotides match TRBD1. The CDR3 covers 16 residues. Germline-derived CDR1 and CDR2 are MGHRA and YSYEKL. Trimming removed 6 bases from V and 4 bases from J; junction bases left unmatched: 10.